What follows are 11 T cell receptor beta chains derived from one specimen sequenced in a study of T-cell memory formation after mild COVID-19. TCRdb recomputed calls from the 5' RACE reads with MiXCR, one row per CDR3 protein. The sample holds about 410,000 distinct CDR3 sequences, more than 20% seen once. The sequencing sample was made of PBMCs or a T cell subset sorted from them (not recorded which). The receptors come from an adult woman who had mild COVID-19 (a few samples of this study predate the infection). Cell type and time point are not known.

This clonotype was seen a few times. V gene TRBV29-1 combines with J gene TRBJ2-7; D remains ambiguous. Trimming took 4 bases from V and 3 from J, leaving 13 bases between them. This CDR3 spans 13 amino acids. The V gene's germline CDR1 is SQVTM and CDR2 ANQGSEA. CDR3 protein: CSVGKMDGYEQYF. CDR3 bases: TGCAGCGTTGGGAAAATGGACGGCTACGAGCAGTACTTC.

The chain links TRBV29-1 to TRBJ2-7; no firm D call. There are 15 residues in the CDR3. Germline V gives CDR1 SQVTM, CDR2 ANQGSEA. Trimming pared 0 bases from V and 7 bases from J, leaving 19 bases between. The CDR3: CSVEDRNPPFGEQYF. In DNA form, the CDR3 reads TGCAGCGTTGAAGATCGGAACCCCCCCTTTGGGGAGCAGTACTTC.

The chain combines TRBV21-1 with TRBJ2-7; the D call in the table, TRBD1, was not verified against the DNA. TRBV21-1 is designated a pseudogene. CDR3 length: 14 residues. CDR3 sequence: CASSKNRDRYEQYF. The CDR3 DNA reads TGTGCCAGCAGCAAGAACCGGGACAGGTACGAGCAGTACTTC.

There are a few counts of this clonotype. CDR3 region: CASSEFGADTQYF. DNA of the CDR3: TGTGCCAGCAGTGAATTCGGGGCAGATACGCAGTATTTT. The chain joins TRBV25-1 to TRBJ2-3; D perhaps matches TRBD2 (5 bases). CDR1 is MGHDK, CDR2 SYGVNS, per germline. The CDR3 contains 13 residues. Trimming stripped 1 base from V and 4 bases from J, with 6 bases between. Full variable domain (remainder filled in from reference TRBV25-1 and TRBJ2-3): EADIYQTPRYLVIGTGKKITLECSQTMGHDKMYWYQQDPGMELHLIHYSYGVNSTEKGDLSSESTVSRIRTEHFPLTLESARPSHTSQYLCASSEFGADTQYFGPGTRLTVL.

The V call is TRBV5-1, the J call TRBJ2-5; 11 bases fit TRBD1. Germline V gene lookup returns CDR1 SGHRS and CDR2 YFSETQ. V lost 4 bases, J lost 5 bases, and 10 bases stayed unmatched. The CDR3 runs to 16 residues. DNA for the CDR3: TGCGCCAGCAGCCCGGGGACAGGGGGTTCGTTGGAGACCCAGTACTTC. Encoded protein: CASSPGTGGSLETQYF.

The rearrangement links TRBV12-3 or TRBV12-4 to TRBJ1-4; D might be TRBD1 (5 bases). The V end was cut by 6 bases, the J end by 8 bases, with 22 bases between. The CDR3 is made up of 16 amino acids. CDR3 in DNA: TGTGCCAGCAGCGACCGGCAGGGTATGTCCAGGGAAAAACTGTTTTTT. Translating gives CASSDRQGMSREKLFF.

This chain joins TRBV29-1 and TRBJ1-1; no firm D call. The CDR3 runs to 10 residues. Trimming stripped 4 bases from V and 11 bases from J, with 11 bases between. Per the germline V gene, CDR1 is SQVTM and CDR2 is ANQGSEA. In DNA, the CDR3 is TGCAGCGTTGGTGTCCCTCGTGCTTTCTTT. It is translated as CSVGVPRAFF.

A few counts support this clonotype. The chain combines TRBV9 with TRBJ2-2, with 9 positions matching TRBD1. This CDR3 is built from 15 residues. The J segment lost 4 bases and the V segment lost 2 bases, leaving 3 bases of the junction unmatched. Germline CDR1 is SGDLS and CDR2 is YYNGEE. The CDR3 sequence: CASSVGQGRTGELFF. The CDR3 nucleotides read TGTGCCAGCAGCGTGGGACAGGGTCGCACCGGGGAGCTGTTTTTT.

This clonotype has a count of ten or more. This chain joins TRBV7-2 and TRBJ2-5; tentatively, D is TRBD1 (5 bases). The V and J ends lost 6 bases and 5 bases respectively, with 13 bases between them. Per the germline V gene, CDR1 is SGHTA and CDR2 is FQGNSA. The CDR3 extends over 13 amino acids. CDR3 DNA: TGTGCCAGCAGTCAGGTGTCAGGGGAGACCCAGTACTTC. As protein: CASSQVSGETQYF.

The rearrangement joins TRBV20-1 to TRBJ2-5, with D uncertain. V was clipped by 5 bases and J by 3 bases, with 13 bases between them. CDR1 and CDR2 (germline): DFQATT, SNEGSKA (reference sequence). The CDR3 spans 13 residues. The DNA for the CDR3 is TGCAGTGCTCCGCTCTATAATGAAGAGACCCAGTACTTC. Translating gives CSAPLYNEETQYF.

The V call is TRBV12-3 or TRBV12-4, the J call TRBJ1-3; maybe TRBD1 (5 bases). The CDR3 loop spans 15 amino acids. V lost 6 bases and J lost 1, with 13 bases in between. The CDR3 sequence is CASRPQGESGNTIYF. The DNA of the CDR3 is TGTGCCAGCAGGCCTCAGGGAGAGTCTGGAAACACCATATATTTT.